This TCR beta chain is drawn from a study of regulatory T cells in long-lasting Graves disease. Library construction for TCR beta used iRepertoire HTBI primers and Arm-PCR of CDR3 regions. Each CDR3 protein is one row after TCRdb ran MiXCR on the multiplex PCR reads. Counted here are hundreds of thousands of distinct CDR3 sequences, around 16% occurring once; the ten biggest clones make up around 11%. Documented time point: newly diagnosed GD, antithyroid drugs for less than 3 months. From RNA extracted from PBMCs, the TCR library was made. The data were also submitted as part of a second study, on T cells in Graves' hyperthyroidism and ophthalmopathy.

This sequence originates from a man between 18 and 29 years old with Graves disease. Sample: peripheral blood mononuclear cells (PBMCs), taken at new diagnosis, from a patient treated with antithyroid drugs.

In DNA form, the CDR3 reads TGTGCCAGCAGCTGGGGGGGGAGCGGAGAGACCCAGTACTTC. Residues: CASSWGGSGETQYF. The chain joins TRBV27 to TRBJ2-5; TRBD2 agrees at 7 bases. Germline V gives CDR1 MNHEY, CDR2 SMNVEV (reference sequence). The CDR3 is made up of 14 amino acids. V was clipped by 6 bases and J by 4 bases; unmatched bases: 8.